This passage covers 21 T cell receptor beta chains from one sample sequenced in a study of blood T cell repertoires in COVID-19. Libraries were prepared by immunoSEQ multiplex PCR; TCRdb keeps only in-frame clonotypes and omits some of them. The sample consists of more than 95,000 clones, approximately 90% of them appearing once. Sequenced material: peripheral blood. These receptors came from a man aged 60 to 75 with acute or convalescent COVID-19.

The count of this clone is one. The chain has TRBV5-1 and TRBJ2-3; 13 bases line up with TRBD2. From germline, CDR1 is SGHRS and CDR2 YFSETQ. The CDR3 contains 16 residues. The ends lost 4 bases at V and 1 base at J; junction bases unmatched: 3. This CDR3 is CASSPGLAGRTDTQYF. The CDR3 nucleotides are TGCGCCAGCAGCCCGGGACTAGCGGGACGCACAGATACGCAGTATTTT.

This chain uses TRBV5-5 with TRBJ1-3; 12 bases are a match to TRBD1. J gave up 7 bases and V 7 bases, and 6 bases lay outside the gene matches. This CDR3 spans 14 amino acids. Germline loops: CDR1 SGHKS, CDR2 YYEKEE (reference sequence). The CDR3 spells CASSLGQGANTIYF. The CDR3 coding sequence is TGTGCCAGCTCCCTGGGACAGGGGGCGAACACCATATATTTT.

CDR3 region: CASSLMTGFGTEAFF. The CDR3 region has the DNA TGTGCCAGCAGTCTCATGACAGGGTTCGGCACTGAAGCTTTCTTT. This chain uses TRBV2 with TRBJ1-1; 7 bases map to TRBD1. V gave up 5 bases and J gave up 4 bases; unmatched junction bases: 10. The CDR3 is made up of 15 amino acids. The germline V gene has CDR1 SNHLY and CDR2 FYNNEI.

The V call is TRBV19, the J call TRBJ1-5; D may be TRBD1 (5 bases). CDR3 length: 15 residues. Trimming removed 6 bases at V and 7 bases at J, with 19 bases between. Germline loops: CDR1 LNHDA, CDR2 SQIVND (reference sequence). The CDR3 DNA reads as TGTGCCAGTAGCCTCCTAGTGGGGGGGAGGCAGCCCCAGCATTTT. Amino acid sequence: CASSLLVGGRQPQHF. Filled out from reference TRBV19 and TRBJ1-5, the complete variable domain reads DGGITQSPKYLFRKEGQNVTLSCEQNLNHDAMYWYRQDPGQGLRLIYYSQIVNDFQKGDIAEGYSVSREKKESFPLTVTSAQKNPTAFYLCASSLLVGGRQPQHFGDGTRLSIL.

The chain employs TRBV6-5 and TRBJ1-2, with 8 bases aligning to TRBD1. The J segment lost 0 bases and the V segment lost 6 bases, leaving 6 bases of the junction unmatched. The V gene's germline CDR1 is MNHEY and CDR2 SVGAGI. The CDR3 sequence is 15 residues long. DNA of the CDR3: TGTGCCAGCAGAATGACAGGGGCTACTAACTATGGCTACACCTTC. This encodes CASRMTGATNYGYTF.

The V and J genes are TRBV30 and TRBJ1-2, with 8 bases lining up with TRBD1. The CDR3 extends over 13 amino acids. V dropped 5 bases and J dropped 4; count of bases not matched to a gene: 6. Germline CDR1 reads GTSNPN; CDR2 reads SVGIG (reference sequence). CDR3 sequence: CAWDRGPGYGYTF. Written as DNA, the CDR3 is TGTGCCTGGGACAGGGGCCCTGGCTATGGCTACACCTTC.

J is TRBJ1-2 and V is TRBV2, with 7 bases identical to TRBD1. V was pared by 4 bases and J by 8 bases, with 13 bases of the junction left unmatched. Per the germline V gene, CDR1 is SNHLY and CDR2 is FYNNEI. The CDR3 has 15 amino acids. The CDR3 here is CASSAKQGHLGGYTF. In nucleotides, the CDR3 is TGTGCCAGCAGTGCGAAACAGGGGCACCTGGGGGGCTACACCTTC.

The chain recombines TRBV19 with TRBJ1-5, with a weak D call TRBD1 (6 bases). Trimming removed 1 base from V and 0 bases from J, with 13 bases in between. CDR3 length: 17 amino acids. Germline V gives CDR1 LNHDA, CDR2 SQIVND (reference sequence). CDR3 DNA sequence: TGTGCCAGTAGTATAGCGGTCTACAGGGTTAGCAATCAGCCCCAGCATTTT. Its translation: CASSIAVYRVSNQPQHF.

The chain joins TRBV19 to TRBJ1-2; D is perhaps TRBD1 (5 bases). CDR1 and CDR2 (germline): LNHDA, SQIVND (reference sequence). V was shortened by 0 bases and J by 9 bases, with 14 bases between the two germline ends. CDR3 size: 14 residues. CDR3 sequence reads: CASSIDPRDLSYTF. CDR3 DNA sequence: TGTGCCAGTAGTATAGATCCGAGGGACTTAAGCTACACCTTC.

In this sample, this clone turned up once. This chain connects TRBV5-6 to TRBJ1-6; TRBD1 matches at 8 bases. Germline V gene lookup returns CDR1 SGHDT and CDR2 YYEEEE. Trimming removed 4 bases from V and 9 bases from J; junction bases left unmatched: 9. The CDR3 totals 15 residues. The CDR3 sequence: CASSPVGQDSSPLHF. CDR3 nucleotide sequence: TGTGCCAGCAGCCCGGTGGGACAGGATAGTTCACCCCTCCACTTT.

This clone showed up just once. J is TRBJ1-3 and V is TRBV10-3; TRBD1 matches at 8 bases. There are 13 residues in the CDR3. Unmatched junction bases numbered 3, after V lost 2 bases and J lost 9 bases. Germline V gene lookup returns CDR1 ENHRY and CDR2 SYGVKD. The CDR3 DNA sequence: TGTGCCATCAGTGAGGGACAGGGTATCACCATATATTTT. Its protein is CAISEGQGITIYF.

The chain carries TRBV28 and TRBJ1-1; no reliable D call. Germline assignment: CDR1 MDHEN and CDR2 SYDVKM. Trimming shortened V by 1 base and J by 7 bases, and 7 bases separated the two germline ends. The CDR3 totals 12 residues. CDR3 sequence reads: CASSLSKSEAFF. In DNA, the CDR3 is TGTGCCAGCAGTTTATCGAAGAGTGAAGCTTTCTTT.

V usage is TRBV20-1 and J usage is TRBJ2-1; D is unclear. The CDR3 contains 11 residues. V was trimmed by 6 bases and J by 8 bases, leaving 11 bases between them. Germline lookup yields CDR1 DFQATT and CDR2 SNEGSKA (reference sequence). In DNA, the CDR3 is TGCAGTGCCAGCGTGGTCGATGAGCAGTTCTTC. It encodes CSASVVDEQFF.

V gene TRBV5-1 combines with J gene TRBJ1-5; 11 bases agree with TRBD1. V lost 0 bases to trimming and J lost 7 bases; unmatched junction nucleotides: 3. Germline V gene sequence: CDR1 SGHRS, CDR2 YFSETQ. The CDR3 runs 15 residues. This chain's CDR3 is CASSLAGTGGQPQHF. CDR3 bases: TGCGCCAGCAGCTTGGCCGGGACAGGGGGGCAGCCCCAGCATTTT. Variable domain in full (rest from reference TRBV5-1 and TRBJ1-5): KAGVTQTPRYLIKTRGQQVTLSCSPISGHRSVSWYQQTPGQGLQFLFEYFSETQRNKGNFPGRFSGRQFSNSRSEMNVSTLELGDSALYLCASSLAGTGGQPQHFGDGTRLSIL.

The chain recombines TRBV6-5 with TRBJ2-5; 8 positions agree with TRBD2. J gave up 5 bases and V 1 base, and 9 bases lay outside the gene matches. Germline assignment: CDR1 MNHEY and CDR2 SVGAGI. The CDR3 runs to 16 residues. CDR3 DNA sequence: TGTGCCAGCAGTTACTTCGGGACTAGAGCGTTGGAGACCCAGTACTTC. Translating gives CASSYFGTRALETQYF.

This chain links TRBV5-1 with TRBJ1-1; TRBD1 matches 10 bases. The germline CDR1 and CDR2 sequences are SGHRS and YFSETQ. The CDR3 runs 15 residues. With V trimmed by 0 bases and J by 3 bases, 2 bases remained unmatched. The CDR3: CASSLAGTGDTEAFF. CDR3 in DNA: TGCGCCAGCAGCTTGGCCGGGACAGGGGACACTGAAGCTTTCTTT.

In this sample, this clone turned up a few times. This chain links TRBV2 with TRBJ1-2, with 9 bases lining up with TRBD1. With V trimmed by 8 bases and J by 8 bases, 9 bases remained unmatched. Germline-derived CDR1 and CDR2 are SNHLY and FYNNEI. The CDR3 covers 13 residues. The CDR3 sequence is CASVPRTGVGYTF. CDR3 in DNA: TGTGCCAGCGTACCAAGGACAGGGGTGGGCTACACCTTC. The full variable domain, rest sourced from reference TRBV2 and TRBJ1-2, is EPEVTQTPSHQVTQMGQEVILRCVPISNHLYFYWYRQILGQKVEFLVSFYNNEISEKSEIFDDQFSVERPDGSNFTLKIRSTKLEDSAMYFCASVPRTGVGYTFGSGTRLTVV.

V is TRBV2 and J is TRBJ2-1, with D possibly being TRBD1 (6 bases). The V end was cut by 7 bases, the J end by 11 bases, with 15 bases between. The length of the CDR3 is 12 residues. The germline gives CDR1 SNHLY, CDR2 FYNNEI. The CDR3: CASKTSQGKQFF. CDR3 coding DNA: TGTGCCAGCAAGACCTCACAGGGCAAGCAGTTCTTC.

The table lists this clone with a count of one. CDR3 amino acids: CASSTGQGNQPQHF. CDR3 nucleotides: TGTGCCAGTAGTACGGGACAGGGCAATCAGCCCCAGCATTTT. The gene calls are TRBV19 and TRBJ1-5, with 8 bases matching TRBD1. The CDR3 covers 14 residues. The germline V gene encodes CDR1 LNHDA and CDR2 SQIVND (reference sequence). After removal of 4 bases from V and 2 bases from J, the junction contained 1 base not matched to a gene.

This clone turned up a few times. The gene calls are TRBV28 and TRBJ1-6, with D maybe TRBD1 (6 bases). Trimming took 2 bases from V and 5 from J, leaving 7 bases between them. The CDR3 loop spans 14 amino acids. Germline CDR1 and CDR2: MDHEN and SYDVKM. The CDR3 coding sequence is TGTGCCAGCAGTTTAGGACAGAATAATTCACCCCTCCACTTT. It yields the protein CASSLGQNNSPLHF.

J is TRBJ2-5 and V is TRBV5-1; 9 bases are a match to TRBD2. The CDR3 extends over 16 amino acids. The ends lost 7 bases at V and 1 base at J; junction bases unmatched: 11. CDR1 is SGHRS and CDR2 is YFSETQ in the germline V gene. The CDR3 is CASAGQRGVIQETQYF. For the CDR3, the DNA is TGCGCCAGCGCGGGGCAGCGGGGGGTGATCCAAGAGACCCAGTACTTC.